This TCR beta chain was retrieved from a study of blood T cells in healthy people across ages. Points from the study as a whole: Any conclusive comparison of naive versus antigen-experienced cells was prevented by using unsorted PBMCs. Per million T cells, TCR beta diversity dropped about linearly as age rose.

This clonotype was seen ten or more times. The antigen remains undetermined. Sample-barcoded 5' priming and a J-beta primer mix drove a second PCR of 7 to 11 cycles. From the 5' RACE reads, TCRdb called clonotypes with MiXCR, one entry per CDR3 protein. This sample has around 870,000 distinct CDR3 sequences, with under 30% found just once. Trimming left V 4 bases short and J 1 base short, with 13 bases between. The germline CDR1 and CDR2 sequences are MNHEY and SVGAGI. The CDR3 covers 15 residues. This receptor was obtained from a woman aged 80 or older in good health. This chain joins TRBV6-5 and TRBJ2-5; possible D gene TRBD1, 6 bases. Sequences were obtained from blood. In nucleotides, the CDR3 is TGTGCCAGCAGTTCCCAGACAGGTCCCCAAGAGACCCAGTACTTC. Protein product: CASSSQTGPQETQYF.